This T cell receptor beta chain was identified in a study of OX40 agonist ivuxolimab in advanced cancers. Across the study: Three patients showed partial responses: one hepatocellular carcinoma and two cutaneous melanoma cases. Study results and limitations: No determination was made of the antigen specificity of the expanded peripheral T cells.

Germline CDR1 reads MGHRA; CDR2 reads YSYEKL. This CDR3 is 16 amino acids long. The V gene end was trimmed by 0 bases and the J gene end by 6 bases; junction bases not matched to a gene: 8. People who had autoimmune disease history or systemic immunosuppression were excluded. TCRdb's copy holds only in-frame clones and misses some; the assay was immunoSEQ multiplex PCR. Among about 55,000 clones listed, 80% were seen once. With respect to this clone: Its antigen is not known.

The V and J genes are TRBV4-1 and TRBJ1-2; 9 bases line up with TRBD1. The starting material was CD4+ or CD8+ T cells sorted from blood, obtained in a trial of the OX40 agonist ivuxolimab. The TCR was taken from an adult with an advanced solid tumor such as melanoma, head and neck, liver or kidney cancer. This CDR3 is CASSQDRRGQGNGYTF. The DNA for the CDR3 is TGCGCCAGCAGCCAAGATAGGCGCGGACAGGGGAATGGCTACACCTTC.